This TCR beta chain derives from a study of blood T cell repertoires in COVID-19. Here immunoSEQ multiplex PCR was the method, and the copy in TCRdb shows in-frame clones only, minus some. The table records 75,000 to 95,000 clones, more than 75% of them present only once. Per the germline V gene, CDR1 is SGHRS and CDR2 is YFSETQ. This CDR3 contains 18 residues. The V segment lost 2 bases and the J segment 4 bases; nucleotides outside the gene matches: 14. The source is a human donor in a cohort sampled during active COVID-19. This chain connects TRBV5-1 to TRBJ2-3, with 9 nucleotides matching TRBD2. Sample: peripheral blood. The chain's CDR3 is CASSLQLAGRKGADTQYF. The CDR3 coding sequence is TGCGCCAGCAGCTTACAACTAGCGGGTCGCAAGGGGGCAGATACGCAGTATTTT.